This T cell receptor beta chain was recorded in a study of blood T cell repertoires in COVID-19. In the study overall: Samples representing acute and convalescent COVID-19 were sourced from the United States, Italy and Spain.

The CDR3 runs 17 residues. V shed 5 bases, J shed 4 bases, and the junction held 10 bases outside the gene matches. From germline, CDR1 is SGHTA and CDR2 FQGTGA. The protocol was immunoSEQ multiplex PCR, while the TCRdb copy is restricted to in-frame clones and leaves out a portion. The table shows roughly 81,000 clones, with about four fifths occurring only once. The rearrangement uses TRBV7-3 and TRBJ2-2, with 10 bases fitting TRBD2. Sequencing used peripheral blood. This sequence originates from a woman aged 70 to 79 with acute or convalescent COVID-19. The CDR3 loop is CASSPTLAGRFTGELFF. For the CDR3, the DNA is TGTGCCAGCAGCCCAACACTAGCGGGGAGGTTCACCGGGGAGCTGTTTTTT.